The present T cell receptor beta chain was sequenced within a study of cytomegalovirus exposure and HLA in healthy donors. Study as a whole: HLA-typed donors were the source of 86 million or so unique TCRs held in an early data release. Study findings and constraints: Most CMV-associated TCR beta chains were later found to appear HLA-restricted. Association of about 17,000 TCR beta sequences with HLA alleles was found at 0.05 false discovery rate in a later analysis.

About this clone itself: Its antigen remains unknown.

PCR amplification relied on 60 Vbeta primers (plus 13 Jbeta primers). Only in-frame clones appear in the TCRdb table, and some are missing; sequencing was by immunoSEQ multiplex PCR. The sample lists 120,000 to 150,000 clones; about 82% were seen once. Germline loops: CDR1 MNHEY, CDR2 SMNVEV (reference sequence). J gave up 2 bases and V 3 bases, and 4 bases lay outside the gene matches. CDR3 length: 15 residues. Likely unrecorded immune exposures existed in these nominally healthy donors. The genes are TRBV27 and TRBJ2-3; 8 nucleotides align to TRBD2. The source material was PBMCs. This sequence was found in a woman in her forties in good health and CMV-seropositive. The CDR3 loop reads CASSFRGGFTDTQYF. In DNA form, the CDR3 reads TGTGCCAGCAGTTTTCGCGGGGGGTTCACAGATACGCAGTATTTT.